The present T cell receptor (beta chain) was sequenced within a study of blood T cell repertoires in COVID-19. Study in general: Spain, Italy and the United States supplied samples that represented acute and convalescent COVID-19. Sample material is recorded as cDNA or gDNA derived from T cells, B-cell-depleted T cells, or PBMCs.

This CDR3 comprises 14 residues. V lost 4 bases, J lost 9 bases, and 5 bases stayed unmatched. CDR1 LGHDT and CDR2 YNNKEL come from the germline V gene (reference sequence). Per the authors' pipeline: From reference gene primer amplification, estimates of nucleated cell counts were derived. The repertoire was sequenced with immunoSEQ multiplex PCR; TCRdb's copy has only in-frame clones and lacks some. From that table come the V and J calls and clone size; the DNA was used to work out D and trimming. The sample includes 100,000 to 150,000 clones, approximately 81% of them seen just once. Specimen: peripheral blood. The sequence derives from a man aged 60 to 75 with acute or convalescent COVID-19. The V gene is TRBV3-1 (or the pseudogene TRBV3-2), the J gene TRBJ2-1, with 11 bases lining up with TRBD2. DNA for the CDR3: TGTGCCAGCAGCCCACTAGCGGGGGCCGGTGAGCAGTTCTTC. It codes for CASSPLAGAGEQFF.